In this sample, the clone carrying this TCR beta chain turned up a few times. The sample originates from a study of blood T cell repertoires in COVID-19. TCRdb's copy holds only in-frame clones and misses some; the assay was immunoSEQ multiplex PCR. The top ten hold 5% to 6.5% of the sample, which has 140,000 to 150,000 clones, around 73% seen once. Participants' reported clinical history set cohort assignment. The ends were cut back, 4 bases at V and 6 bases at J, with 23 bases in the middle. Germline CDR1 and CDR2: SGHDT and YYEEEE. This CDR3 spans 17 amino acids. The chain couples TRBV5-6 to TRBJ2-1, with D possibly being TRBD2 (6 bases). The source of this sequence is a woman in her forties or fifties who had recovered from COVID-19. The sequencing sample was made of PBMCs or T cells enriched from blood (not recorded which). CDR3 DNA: TGTGCCAGCAGCCCTCCCCCGGAGACTAGAATAGGCAATGAGCAGTTCTTC. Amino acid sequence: CASSPPPETRIGNEQFF.